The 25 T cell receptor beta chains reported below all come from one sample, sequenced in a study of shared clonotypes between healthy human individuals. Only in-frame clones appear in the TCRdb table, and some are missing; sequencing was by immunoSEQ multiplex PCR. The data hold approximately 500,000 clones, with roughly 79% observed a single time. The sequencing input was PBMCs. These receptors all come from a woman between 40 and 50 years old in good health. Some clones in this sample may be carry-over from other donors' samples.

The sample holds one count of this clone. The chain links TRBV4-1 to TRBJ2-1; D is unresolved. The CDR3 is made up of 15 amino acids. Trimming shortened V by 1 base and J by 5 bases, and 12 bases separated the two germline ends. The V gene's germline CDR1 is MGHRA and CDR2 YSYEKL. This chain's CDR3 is CASSQVHTTHNEQFF. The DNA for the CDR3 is TGCGCCAGCAGCCAAGTCCATACAACTCACAATGAGCAGTTCTTC.

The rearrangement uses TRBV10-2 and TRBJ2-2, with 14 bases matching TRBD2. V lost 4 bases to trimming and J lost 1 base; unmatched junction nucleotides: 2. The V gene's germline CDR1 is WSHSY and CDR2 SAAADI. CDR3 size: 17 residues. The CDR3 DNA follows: TGCGCCAGCAGTGGGACTAGCGGGAGGCAGAACACCGGGGAGCTGTTTTTT. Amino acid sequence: CASSGTSGRQNTGELFF.

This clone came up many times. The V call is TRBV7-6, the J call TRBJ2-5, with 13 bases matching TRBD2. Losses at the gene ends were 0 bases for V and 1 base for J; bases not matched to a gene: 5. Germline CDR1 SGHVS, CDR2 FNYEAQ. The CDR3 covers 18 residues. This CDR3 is CASSLARTSGSAQETQYF. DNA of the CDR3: TGTGCCAGCAGCTTAGCGCGGACTAGCGGGAGTGCCCAAGAGACCCAGTACTTC.

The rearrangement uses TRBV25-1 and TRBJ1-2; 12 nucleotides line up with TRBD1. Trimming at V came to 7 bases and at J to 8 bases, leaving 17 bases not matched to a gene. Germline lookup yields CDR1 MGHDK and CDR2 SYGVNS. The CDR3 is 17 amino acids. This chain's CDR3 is CASNDHFGTGGISGYTF. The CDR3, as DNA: TGTGCCAGCAATGACCACTTCGGGACAGGGGGCATATCGGGCTACACCTTC.

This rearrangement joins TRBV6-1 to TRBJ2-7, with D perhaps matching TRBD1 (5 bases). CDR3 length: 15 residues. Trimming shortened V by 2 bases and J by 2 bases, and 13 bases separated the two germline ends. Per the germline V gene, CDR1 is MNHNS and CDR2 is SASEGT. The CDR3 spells CASSEFPQVPYEQYF. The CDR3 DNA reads TGTGCCAGCAGTGAATTTCCACAGGTTCCCTACGAGCAGTACTTC.

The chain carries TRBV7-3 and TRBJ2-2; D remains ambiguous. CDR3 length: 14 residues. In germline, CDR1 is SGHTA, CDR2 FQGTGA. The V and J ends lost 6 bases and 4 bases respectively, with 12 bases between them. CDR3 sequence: CASSERFGTGELFF. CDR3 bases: TGTGCCAGCAGTGAGAGATTTGGCACCGGGGAGCTGTTTTTT.

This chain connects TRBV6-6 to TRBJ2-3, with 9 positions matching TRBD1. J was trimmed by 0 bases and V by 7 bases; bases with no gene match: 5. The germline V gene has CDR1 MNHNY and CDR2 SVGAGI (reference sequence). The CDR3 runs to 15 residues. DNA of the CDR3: TGTGCCAGCACTAGGACAGGGGAAAGCACAGATACGCAGTATTTT. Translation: CASTRTGESTDTQYF.

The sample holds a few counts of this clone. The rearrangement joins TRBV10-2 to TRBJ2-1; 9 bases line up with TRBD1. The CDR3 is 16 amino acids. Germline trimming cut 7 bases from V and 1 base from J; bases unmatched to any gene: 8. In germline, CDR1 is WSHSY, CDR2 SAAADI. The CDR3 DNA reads TGCGCCAGCACCGTCGGACAGGGGAGGTCCTACAATGAGCAGTTCTTC. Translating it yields CASTVGQGRSYNEQFF.

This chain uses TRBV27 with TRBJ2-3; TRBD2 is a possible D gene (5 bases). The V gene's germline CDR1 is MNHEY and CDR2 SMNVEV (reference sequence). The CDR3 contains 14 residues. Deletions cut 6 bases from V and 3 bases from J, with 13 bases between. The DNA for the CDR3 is TGTGCCAGCAGGCCCGAGGGCGGGACAGATACGCAGTATTTT. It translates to CASRPEGGTDTQYF.

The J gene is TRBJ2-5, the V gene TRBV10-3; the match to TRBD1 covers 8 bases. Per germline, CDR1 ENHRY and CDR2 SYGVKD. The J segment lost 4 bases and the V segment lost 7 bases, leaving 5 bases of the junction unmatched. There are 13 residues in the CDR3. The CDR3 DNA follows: TGTGCCATCACGACAGGGGTGGGAGAGACCCAGTACTTC. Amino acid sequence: CAITTGVGETQYF.

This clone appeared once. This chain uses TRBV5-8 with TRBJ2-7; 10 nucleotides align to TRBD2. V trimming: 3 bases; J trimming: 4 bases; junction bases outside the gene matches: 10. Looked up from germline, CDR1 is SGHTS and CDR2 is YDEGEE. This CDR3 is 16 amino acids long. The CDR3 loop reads CASSSQRTSGPYEQYF. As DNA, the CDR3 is TGTGCCAGCAGCTCGCAAAGGACTAGCGGTCCGTACGAGCAGTACTTC. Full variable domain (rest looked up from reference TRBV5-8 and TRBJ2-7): EAGVTQSPTHLIKTRGQQATLRCSPISGHTSVYWYQQALGLGLQFLLWYDEGEERNRGNFPPRFSGRQFPNYSSELNVNALELEDSALYLCASSSQRTSGPYEQYFGPGTRLTVT.

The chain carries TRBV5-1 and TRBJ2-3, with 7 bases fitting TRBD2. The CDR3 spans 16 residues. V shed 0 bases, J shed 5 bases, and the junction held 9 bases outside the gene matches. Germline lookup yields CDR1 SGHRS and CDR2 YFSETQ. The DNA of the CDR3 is TGCGCCAGCAGCTTGGGCGGGAGCCTTTTGGGAGATACGCAGTATTTT. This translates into CASSLGGSLLGDTQYF.

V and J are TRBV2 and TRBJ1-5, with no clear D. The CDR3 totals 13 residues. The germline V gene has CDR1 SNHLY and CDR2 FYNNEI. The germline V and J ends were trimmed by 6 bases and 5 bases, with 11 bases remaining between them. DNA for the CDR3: TGTGCCAGCAGCTGGGTGGTTGATCAGCCCCAGCATTTT. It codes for CASSWVVDQPQHF.

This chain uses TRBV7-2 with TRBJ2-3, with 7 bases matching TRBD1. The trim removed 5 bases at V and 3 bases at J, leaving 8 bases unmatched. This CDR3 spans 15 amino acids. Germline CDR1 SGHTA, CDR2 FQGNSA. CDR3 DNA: TGTGCCAGCAGCAGTCAGGGGGTGGGAACAGATACGCAGTATTTT. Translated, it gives CASSSQGVGTDTQYF.

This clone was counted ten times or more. The chain's CDR3 is CASSLPGADTQYF. The CDR3, as DNA: TGTGCCAGCAGCTTGCCCGGGGCAGATACGCAGTATTTT. The chain couples TRBV5-6 to TRBJ2-3; D is perhaps TRBD2 (5 bases). V was cut by 1 base and J by 4 bases, with 7 bases left in between. The CDR3 is made up of 13 amino acids. Germline V gene lookup returns CDR1 SGHDT and CDR2 YYEEEE.

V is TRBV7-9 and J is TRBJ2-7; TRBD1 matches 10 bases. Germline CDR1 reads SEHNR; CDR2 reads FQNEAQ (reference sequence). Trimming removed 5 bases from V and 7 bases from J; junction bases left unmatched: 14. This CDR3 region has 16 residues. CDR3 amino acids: CASSSPTGGVWREQYF. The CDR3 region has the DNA TGTGCCAGCAGCAGCCCGACAGGGGGCGTTTGGCGGGAGCAGTACTTC. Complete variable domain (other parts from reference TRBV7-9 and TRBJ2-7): DTGVSQNPRHKITKRGQNVTFRCDPISEHNRLYWYRQTLGQGPEFLTYFQNEAQLEKSRLLSDRFSAERPKGSFSTLEIQRTEQGDSAMYLCASSSPTGGVWREQYFGPGTRLTVT.

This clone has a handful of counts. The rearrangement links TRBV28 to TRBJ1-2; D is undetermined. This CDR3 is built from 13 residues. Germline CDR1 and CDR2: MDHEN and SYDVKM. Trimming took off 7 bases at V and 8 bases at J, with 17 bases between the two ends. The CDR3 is CASTNPGGFGYTF. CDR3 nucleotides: TGTGCCAGCACTAACCCAGGCGGGTTCGGCTACACCTTC.

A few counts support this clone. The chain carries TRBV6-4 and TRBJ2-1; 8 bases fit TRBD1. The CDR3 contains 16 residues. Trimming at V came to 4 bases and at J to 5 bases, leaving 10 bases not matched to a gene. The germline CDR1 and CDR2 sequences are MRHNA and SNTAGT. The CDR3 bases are TGTGCCAGCAGTGCCTCGGGGGCCAGGGGGCACAATGAGCAGTTCTTC. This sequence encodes CASSASGARGHNEQFF.

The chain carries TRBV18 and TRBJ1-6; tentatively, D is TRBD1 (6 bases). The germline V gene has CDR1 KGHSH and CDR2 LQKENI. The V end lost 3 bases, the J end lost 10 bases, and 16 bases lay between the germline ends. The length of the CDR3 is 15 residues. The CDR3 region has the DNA TGTGCCAGCTCACCTCTAGCCCAGGGGCGATCACCCCTCCACTTT. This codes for CASSPLAQGRSPLHF.

CDR3 protein: CASRRPGPSYEQYF. CDR3 coding DNA: TGTGCCAGCAGACGGCCGGGACCCTCCTACGAGCAGTACTTC. The chain joins TRBV7-2 to TRBJ2-7; D may match TRBD1 or TRBD2 (5 bases each). Trimming stripped 6 bases from V and 0 bases from J, with 12 bases between. CDR1 is SGHTA and CDR2 is FQGNSA in the germline V gene. The CDR3 runs 14 residues.

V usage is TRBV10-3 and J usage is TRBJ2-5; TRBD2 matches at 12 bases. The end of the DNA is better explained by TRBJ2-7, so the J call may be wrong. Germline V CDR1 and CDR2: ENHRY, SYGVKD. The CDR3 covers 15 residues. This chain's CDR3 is CAISGGTSGSYEQYF. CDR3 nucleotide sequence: TGTGCCATCAGTGGGGGGACTAGCGGGTCCTACGAGCAGTACTTC.

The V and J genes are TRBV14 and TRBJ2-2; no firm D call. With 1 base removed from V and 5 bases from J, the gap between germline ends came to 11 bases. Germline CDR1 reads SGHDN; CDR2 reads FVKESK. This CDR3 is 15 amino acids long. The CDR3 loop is CASSQARAETGELFF. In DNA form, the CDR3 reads TGTGCCAGCAGCCAAGCACGGGCAGAGACCGGGGAGCTGTTTTTT.

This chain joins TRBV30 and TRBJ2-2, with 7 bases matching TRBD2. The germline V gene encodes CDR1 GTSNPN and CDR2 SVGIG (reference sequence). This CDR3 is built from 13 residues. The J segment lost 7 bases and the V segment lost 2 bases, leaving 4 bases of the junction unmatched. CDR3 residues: CAWSKGGDGELFF. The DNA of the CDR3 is TGTGCCTGGAGTAAGGGAGGGGACGGGGAGCTGTTTTTT. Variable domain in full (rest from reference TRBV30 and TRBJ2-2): SQTIHQWPATLVQPVGSPLSLECTVEGTSNPNLYWYRQAAGRGLQLLFYSVGIGQISSEVPQNLSASRPQDRQFILSSKKLLLSDSGFYLCAWSKGGDGELFFGEGSRLTVL.

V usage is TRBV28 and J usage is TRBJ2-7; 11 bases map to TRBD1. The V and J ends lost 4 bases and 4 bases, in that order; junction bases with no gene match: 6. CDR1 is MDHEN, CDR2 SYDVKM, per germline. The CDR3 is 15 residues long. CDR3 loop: CASSSGQGVTYEQYF. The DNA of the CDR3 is TGTGCCAGCAGTTCGGGACAGGGGGTTACGTACGAGCAGTACTTC.

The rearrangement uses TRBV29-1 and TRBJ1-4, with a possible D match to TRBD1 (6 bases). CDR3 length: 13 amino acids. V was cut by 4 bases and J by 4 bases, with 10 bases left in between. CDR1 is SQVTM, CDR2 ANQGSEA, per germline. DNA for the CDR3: TGCAGCGTTGGGGGGCAGGGTAATGAAAAACTGTTTTTT. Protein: CSVGGQGNEKLFF. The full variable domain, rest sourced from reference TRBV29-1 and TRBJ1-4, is SAVISQKPSRDICQRGTSLTIQCQVDSQVTMMFWYRQQPGQSLTLIATANQGSEATYESGFVIDKFPISRPNLTFSTLTVSNMSPEDSSIYLCSVGGQGNEKLFFGSGTQLSVL.